Listed below are T cell receptor beta chains from one sample, sequenced in a study of T cell responses to AZD1222 COVID-19 vaccine. Sequencing was performed with immunoSEQ multiplex PCR; in TCRdb, only in-frame clones are kept and a portion is missing. The sample consists of around 170,000 clones, approximately 91% of them appearing once. This specimen was peripheral blood, taken on day 0 of AZD1222 vaccination. These receptors all come from an adult in good health. Both conserved end residues are part of each CDR3. Each record gives: J gene, CDR3 length, D gene, clone size, V gene, CDR3 DNA, CDR3 protein. The D gene is left open where the match is weak. Clone size, where shown, is once, few, many, or a class for clones that have expanded.

TRBJ1-1 13 - - TRBV7-3 TGTGCCAGCAGTCTAACAGGGAACACTGAAGCTTTCTTT CASSLTGNTEAFF
TRBJ2-7 14 - - TRBV27 TGTGCCAGCAGTACCGGGACGGCTCCCGGGGGGCAGTACTTC CASSTGTAPGGQYF
TRBJ1-2 17 - - TRBV5-1 TGCGCCAGCAGCTTGAGTCAGGGACTACGTGCTAACTATGGCTACACCTTC CASSLSQGLRANYGYTF
TRBJ1-1 14 - - TRBV29-1 TGCAGCGTTTTCGGGGCAGGGCCGAACACTGAAGCTTTCTTT CSVFGAGPNTEAFF
TRBJ2-2 12 - - TRBV29-1 TGCAGCTTCTCCGCGGGGACCGGGGAGCTGTTTTTT CSFSAGTGELFF
TRBJ1-2 17 - - TRBV28 TGTGCCAGCAGTTTATTTGTCACAGAAGCAAATAACTATGGCTACACCTTC CASSLFVTEANNYGYTF
TRBJ2-7 21 - - TRBV1 TGCACCAGCAGCCAAAGTCCAAAAAACGCCGGGACTAGCGGGAGATACGACGAGCAGTACTTC CTSSQSPKNAGTSGRYDEQYF
TRBJ2-3 16 - - TRBV4-2 TGTGCCAGCAGCCAAGAGGATAGCCCTAGCACAGATACGCAGTATTTT CASSQEDSPSTDTQYF
TRBJ2-2 16 TRBD2 - TRBV27 TGTGCCAGCCGCCGGGTTGGCGGGGGGGCCATCGGGGAGCTGTTTTTT CASRRVGGGAIGELFF
TRBJ1-2 17 TRBD1 - TRBV18 TGTGCCAGCTCACCTCTCTCCCTGGGACAGGAGAACTATGGCTACACCTTC CASSPLSLGQENYGYTF
TRBJ2-3 14 - - TRBV7-3 TGTGCCAGCAGCCCCGGGCCAGGGACAGATACGCAGTATTTT CASSPGPGTDTQYF
TRBJ2-7 15 TRBD2 once TRBV11-2 TGTGCCAGCAGCTTTACTAGCGGGAGCCCCTACGAGCAGTACTTC CASSFTSGSPYEQYF
TRBJ1-1 14 - - TRBV5-1 TGCGCCAGCAGCTTGATCGGAAAGAACACTGAAGCTTTCTTT CASSLIGKNTEAFF
TRBJ2-7 15 TRBD2 - TRBV7-2 TGTGCCAGCAGCAAGAGACTAGCGGCGATCTACGAGCAGTACTTC CASSKRLAAIYEQYF
TRBJ1-1 13 - - TRBV28 TGTGCCAGCAGTTCCCGACGGCCCACTGAAGCTTTCTTT CASSSRRPTEAFF
TRBJ1-3 15 TRBD1 once TRBV5-1 TGCGCCAGCAGCGAACAGGGGAATTCGGGAAACACCATATATTTT CASSEQGNSGNTIYF
TRBJ2-3 16 TRBD2 - TRBV5-1 TGCGCCAGCAGCTTGGTAGCGGGGGGCCGAGGGGATACGCAGTATTTT CASSLVAGGRGDTQYF
TRBJ1-6 15 TRBD1 - TRBV27 TGTGCCAGCCGGGACAGGGGGTACTATAATTCACCCCTCCACTTT CASRDRGYYNSPLHF
TRBJ2-7 16 - - TRBV6-6 TGTGCCAGCAGTTACCGGCCCGTGGAGCCGACGTACGAGCAGTACTTC CASSYRPVEPTYEQYF
TRBJ1-1 14 - - TRBV19 TGTGCCAGTAGATTAGGTCTGCAGGGGCCTGAAGCTTTCTTT CASRLGLQGPEAFF
TRBJ1-2 15 - - TRBV6-5 TGTGCCAGCAGTTACTTTGGGGGGTTAGGGGATGGCTACACCTTC CASSYFGGLGDGYTF
TRBJ2-2 15 - - TRBV10-3 TGTGCCATCAGTGCCGGGACTTTATACACCGGGGAGCTGTTTTTT CAISAGTLYTGELFF
TRBJ2-1 16 TRBD2 - TRBV28 TGTGCCAGCAGTCGGGCAGGGGTTTGGCGGGAGGATGAGCAGTTCTTC CASSRAGVWREDEQFF
TRBJ2-7 12 - - TRBV19 TGTGCCAGTAGTATCTCAACGAACGAGCAGTACTTC CASSISTNEQYF
TRBJ2-3 14 - - TRBV7-9 TGTGCCAGCAGCTTAGACAGGGGAGGGGATACGCAGTATTTT CASSLDRGGDTQYF
TRBJ1-5 16 TRBD1 - TRBV24-1 TGTGCCACCGGAGGGACAGGGGGCTGGAGCAATCAGCCCCAGCATTTT CATGGTGGWSNQPQHF
TRBJ1-2 14 TRBD1 once TRBV27 TGTGCCAGCAGTTTTGTCGGGACAGGGGAAGGCTACACCTTC CASSFVGTGEGYTF
TRBJ2-7 13 - - TRBV7-2 TGTGCCACCCAATACCCCAGCTCCTACGAGCAGTACTTC CATQYPSSYEQYF
TRBJ1-2 14 TRBD1 few TRBV7-2 TGTGCCAGCAGCCGTGCCGGGACAGGTTATGGCTACACCTTC CASSRAGTGYGYTF
TRBJ1-5 14 - - TRBV19 TGTGCCAGTAGTATAAAAGGGAGCTATCAGCCCCAGCATTTT CASSIKGSYQPQHF
TRBJ1-2 12 TRBD1 - TRBV9 TGTGCCAGCAGAGGACAGGGGGAAGGCTACACCTTC CASRGQGEGYTF
TRBJ2-3 13 - - TRBV5-1 TGCGCCAGCTCCATATCGTGGGGGGATACGCAGTATTTT CASSISWGDTQYF
TRBJ1-1 15 - - TRBV3-1/TRBV3-2 TGTGCCAGCAGCCAAGAGGGGCTGTTGAACACTGAAGCTTTCTTT CASSQEGLLNTEAFF
TRBJ1-2 13 TRBD1 - TRBV18 TGTGCCACCACTTCAAGACAGGGTGGGGGCTACACCTTC CATTSRQGGGYTF
TRBJ1-3 16 TRBD1 - TRBV18 TGTGCCAGCTCACCAGGGACAGGGACGGCGGTACACACCATATATTTT CASSPGTGTAVHTIYF
TRBJ2-7 15 - - TRBV27 TGTGCCAGCAGTTTAGTTCGGGAGAGAGCCTACGAGCAGTACTTC CASSLVRERAYEQYF
TRBJ2-3 14 - - TRBV27 TGTGCCAGCAGTTTGAGAGCCCCCACAGATACGCAGTATTTT CASSLRAPTDTQYF